Shown below are 3 T cell receptor beta chains from a single sample sequenced in a study of shared clonotypes between healthy human individuals (dated by TCRdb to the early 2020s). The library was prepared using the immunoSEQ multiplex PCR assay. TCRdb limited this immuneACCESS table to in-frame rearrangements with V and J called. A share of clones is missing; checked studies link under half to unresolved V genes, and the rest is unexplained. This sample lists some 2,500,000 clones; around 93% were detected once. Roughly 0.34% of the sample belongs to the ten largest clones. The sequencing sample was made of naive CD4+ T cells from PBMCs. The sample's cell subset or site label is to be understood as: CD45RA+ positively selected. Source of these receptors: a man younger than 35 in good health. Some clones in this sample may be carry-over from other donors' samples.

This clone was detected only a few times. V and J are TRBV21-1 and TRBJ1-5. TRBV21-1 is a recognized pseudogene. The CDR3 is 14 amino acids. The DNA for the CDR3 is TGTGCCAGCATTCTTGCCCCCTTCAATCAGCCCCAGCATTTT. Translation: CASILAPFNQPQHF.

The chain couples TRBV28 to TRBJ2-7, with 10 nucleotides matching TRBD2. Trimming cost V 0 bases and J 2 bases; bases outside gene matches: 4. CDR1 and CDR2 from the germline V gene are MDHEN and SYDVKM. The CDR3 contains 16 residues. The CDR3 is CASSLWGGLATYEQYF. Written as DNA, the CDR3 is TGTGCCAGCAGTTTATGGGGGGGACTAGCGACCTACGAGCAGTACTTC.

The chain has TRBV18 and TRBJ2-7; D is possibly TRBD1 or TRBD2 (5 bases each). This CDR3 has 13 residues. Germline V gene sequence: CDR1 KGHSH, CDR2 LQKENI. Deletions cut 0 bases from V and 5 bases from J, with 8 bases between. The CDR3 sequence is CASSPPLGDEQYF. The CDR3 nucleotides read TGTGCCAGCTCACCACCGCTGGGGGACGAGCAGTACTTC.